Ten or more counts support the clone carrying this TCR beta chain. Antigen: not known. Individual cDNA molecules each received unique molecular identifiers attached to them. TCRdb independently ran MiXCR on the 5' RACE reads; one entry per CDR3 protein. Of about 31,000 distinct CDR3 sequences in the sample, approximately 6% were seen once. The sample is drawn from a study of early T cells in non-severe SARS-CoV-2 infection. Study at large: Chains stayed unpaired after sequencing of bulk RNA from unsorted whole blood. The study, taken as a whole, reports: The matching step, a VDJdb search, favored anti-spike CD8 responses and missed private and CD4 specificities.

In germline, CDR1 is MNHEY, CDR2 SMNVEV (reference sequence). The CDR3 totals 15 residues. The V segment lost 4 bases and the J segment 5 bases; nucleotides outside the gene matches: 9. The chain couples TRBV27 to TRBJ2-3; 7 bases align to TRBD2. This receptor was obtained from an adult who was a healthcare worker with PCR-confirmed SARS-CoV-2 infection or an uninfected control (not recorded which). Sequences were obtained from whole blood. This chain's CDR3 is CASSSGTIRGDTQYF. CDR3 in DNA: TGTGCCAGCAGTTCCGGGACTATCCGTGGAGATACGCAGTATTTT.